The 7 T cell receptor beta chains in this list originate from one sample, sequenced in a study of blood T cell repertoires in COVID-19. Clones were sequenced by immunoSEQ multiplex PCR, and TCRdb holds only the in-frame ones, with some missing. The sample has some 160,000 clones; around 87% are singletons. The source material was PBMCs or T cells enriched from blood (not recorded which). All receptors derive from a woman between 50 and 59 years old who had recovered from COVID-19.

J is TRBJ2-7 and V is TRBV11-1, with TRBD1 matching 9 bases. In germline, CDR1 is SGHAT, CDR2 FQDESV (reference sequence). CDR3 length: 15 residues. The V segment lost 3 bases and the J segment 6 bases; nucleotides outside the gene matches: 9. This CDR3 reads CASSFGRDRASEQYF. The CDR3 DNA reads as TGTGCCAGCAGCTTCGGGCGGGACAGGGCGTCCGAGCAGTACTTC.

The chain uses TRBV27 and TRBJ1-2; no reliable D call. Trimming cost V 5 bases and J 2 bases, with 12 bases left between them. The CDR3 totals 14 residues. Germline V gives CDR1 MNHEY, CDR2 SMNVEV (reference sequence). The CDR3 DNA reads TGTGCCAGCAGTCGAGGGCTCTTAAACTATGGCTACACCTTC. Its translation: CASSRGLLNYGYTF.

The CDR3 DNA sequence: TGTGCCAGCAATCGGGCGAGGGGGACTGAAGCTTTCTTT. The encoded protein is CASNRARGTEAFF. The chain uses TRBV6-5 and TRBJ1-1, with D perhaps TRBD1 (6 bases). Trimming removed 7 bases from V and 5 bases from J, with 14 bases in between. The CDR3 runs to 13 residues. CDR1 is MNHEY and CDR2 is SVGAGI in the germline V gene.

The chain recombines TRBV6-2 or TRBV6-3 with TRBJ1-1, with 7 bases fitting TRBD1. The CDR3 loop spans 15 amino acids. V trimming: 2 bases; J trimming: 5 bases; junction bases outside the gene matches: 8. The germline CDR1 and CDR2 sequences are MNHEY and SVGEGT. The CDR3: CASSYGTAMGTEAFF. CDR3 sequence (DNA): TGTGCCAGCAGTTACGGGACAGCGATGGGGACTGAAGCTTTCTTT.

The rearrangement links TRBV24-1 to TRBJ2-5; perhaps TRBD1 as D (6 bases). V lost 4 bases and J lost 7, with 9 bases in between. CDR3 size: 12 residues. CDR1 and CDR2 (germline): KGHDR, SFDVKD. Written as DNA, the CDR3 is TGTGCCACCAGTGACCTACAGGGGACCCAGTACTTC. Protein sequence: CATSDLQGTQYF.

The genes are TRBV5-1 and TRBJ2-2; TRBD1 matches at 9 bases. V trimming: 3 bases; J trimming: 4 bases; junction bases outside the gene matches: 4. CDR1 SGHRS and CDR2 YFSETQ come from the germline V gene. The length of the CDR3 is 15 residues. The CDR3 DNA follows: TGCGCCAGCAGCTCGGGACAGGGCACCACCGGGGAGCTGTTTTTT. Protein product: CASSSGQGTTGELFF.

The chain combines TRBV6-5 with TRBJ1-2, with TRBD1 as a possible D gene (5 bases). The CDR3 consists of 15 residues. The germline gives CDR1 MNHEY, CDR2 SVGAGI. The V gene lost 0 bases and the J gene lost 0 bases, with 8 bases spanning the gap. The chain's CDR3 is CASSYSQASNYGYTF. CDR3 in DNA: TGTGCCAGCAGTTACTCACAGGCCTCTAACTATGGCTACACCTTC.